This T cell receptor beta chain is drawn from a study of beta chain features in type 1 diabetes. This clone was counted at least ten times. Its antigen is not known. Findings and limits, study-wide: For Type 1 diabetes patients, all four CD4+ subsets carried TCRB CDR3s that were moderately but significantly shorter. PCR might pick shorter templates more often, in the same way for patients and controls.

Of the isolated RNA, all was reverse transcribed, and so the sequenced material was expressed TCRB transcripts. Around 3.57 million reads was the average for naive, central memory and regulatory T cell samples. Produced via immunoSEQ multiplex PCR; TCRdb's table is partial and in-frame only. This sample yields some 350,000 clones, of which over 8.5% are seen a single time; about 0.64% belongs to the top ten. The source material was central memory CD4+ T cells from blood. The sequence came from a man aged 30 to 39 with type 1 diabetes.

DNA for the CDR3: TGTGCCAGCAGCTTTCTCAAATCGACAGGGGGCAAGAGAGAGACCCAGTACTTC. Translation: CASSFLKSTGGKRETQYF. The chain carries TRBV7-2 and TRBJ2-5, with 10 bases fitting TRBD1. This CDR3 has 18 residues. The ends lost 3 bases at V and 4 bases at J; junction bases unmatched: 14. Germline values: CDR1 SGHTA, CDR2 FQGNSA.